This TCR beta chain was profiled in a study of cytomegalovirus exposure and HLA in healthy donors. Study results and limitations: Later analysis identified 17,000 or so TCR beta sequences associated with HLA alleles, using a false discovery rate threshold of 0.05. TCR beta chains numbering under 200 were designated cytomegalovirus-associated.

Comments on this clone: Its antigen remains unknown.

V gave up 7 bases and J gave up 8 bases; unmatched junction bases: 13. CDR1 and CDR2 from the germline V gene are MNHNS and SASEGT. This CDR3 has 15 amino acids. The PCR made use of 60 Vbeta and 13 Jbeta primers. Here immunoSEQ multiplex PCR was the method, and the copy in TCRdb shows in-frame clones only, minus some. The sample table sets out under 75,000 clones. The TCR was taken from a female donor in good health and CMV-seropositive. V and J are TRBV6-1 and TRBJ1-4; TRBD1 aligns across 7 bases. Sequenced sample: PBMCs. The CDR3 DNA is TGTGCCAGCAACACCGGGACAGCTAAAGGGGAAAAACTGTTTTTT. It codes for CASNTGTAKGEKLFF.